One and the same sample provided the 20 T cell receptor beta chains below, sequenced in a study of cytomegalovirus exposure and HLA in healthy donors. Both 60 Vbeta primers and 13 Jbeta primers went into the PCR. Method: immunoSEQ multiplex PCR; TCRdb's copy keeps in-frame clones and lacks some. This table holds around 140,000 clones, approximately 80% found once. Specimen: PBMCs. The receptors originated from a man aged 45-60 years in good health and CMV-seronegative.

This clone has just a few counts. V is TRBV5-1 and J is TRBJ2-4; tentative D call: TRBD1 (5 bases). The CDR3 spans 14 residues. Germline-derived CDR1 and CDR2 are SGHRS and YFSETQ. V lost 0 bases to trimming and J lost 4 bases, with 8 bases between them. The CDR3 DNA follows: TGCGCCAGCAGCTTGGAAAGGGGAAAAAACATTCAGTACTTC. It yields the protein CASSLERGKNIQYF. Drawing the rest from reference TRBV5-1 and TRBJ2-4, the complete variable domain is KAGVTQTPRYLIKTRGQQVTLSCSPISGHRSVSWYQQTPGQGLQFLFEYFSETQRNKGNFPGRFSGRQFSNSRSEMNVSTLELGDSALYLCASSLERGKNIQYFGAGTRLSVL.

This sequence joins TRBV9 and TRBJ2-2, with D unclear. Germline CDR1 is SGDLS and CDR2 is YYNGEE. The CDR3 is made up of 17 amino acids. Between the trimmed V and J ends, which lost 4 bases and 1 base, there was a span of 17 bases. CDR3 coding DNA: TGTGCCAGCAGCCCCTCCATCTCCCCAGTGAACACCGGGGAGCTGTTTTTT. Its protein is CASSPSISPVNTGELFF. Together with reference TRBV9 and TRBJ2-2, the CDR3 gives the full variable domain: DSGVTQTPKHLITATGQRVTLRCSPRSGDLSVYWYQQSLDQGLQFLIQYYNGEERAKGNILERFSAQQFPDLHSELNLSSLELGDSALYFCASSPSISPVNTGELFFGEGSRLTVL.

V gene TRBV29-1 combines with J gene TRBJ1-1; 7 nucleotides align to TRBD1. The CDR3 runs to 13 residues. The ends lost 2 bases at V and 6 bases at J; junction bases unmatched: 6. Germline values: CDR1 SQVTM, CDR2 ANQGSEA. DNA for the CDR3: TGCAGCGTTGAACCTGGACAGGTCGCTGAAGCTTTCTTT. Translation gives CSVEPGQVAEAFF. The full variable domain, with the rest looked up from reference TRBV29-1 and TRBJ1-1, is SAVISQKPSRDICQRGTSLTIQCQVDSQVTMMFWYRQQPGQSLTLIATANQGSEATYESGFVIDKFPISRPNLTFSTLTVSNMSPEDSSIYLCSVEPGQVAEAFFGQGTRLTVV.

This clone has only one observation. DNA for the CDR3: TGTGCCAGTACCAGTCACACTGAAGCTTTCTTT. Residues: CASTSHTEAFF. This chain joins TRBV19 and TRBJ1-1; no clear D. The CDR3 totals 11 residues. Trimming cost V 7 bases and J 3 bases, with 6 bases left between them. Germline-derived CDR1 and CDR2 are LNHDA and SQIVND (reference sequence).

A note on this clone: This CDR3 is missing its conserved last phenylalanine or tryptophan, likely due to a read error. The CDR3 DNA sequence: TGTGCCAGTAGTCCGCGAGGGTTTCCCGGGACAGGGGACACTGAAGCTTTCCTT. It is translated as CASSPRGFPGTGDTEAFL. The chain has TRBV19 and TRBJ1-1; 10 bases map to TRBD1. Germline trimming cut 5 bases from V and 3 bases from J; bases unmatched to any gene: 15. There are 18 residues in the CDR3. CDR1 LNHDA and CDR2 SQIVND come from the germline V gene (reference sequence).

The sample holds a few counts of this clone. CDR3 nucleotides: TGCGCCAGCAGGGGACAGGGGCCACCTTTCTATGGCTACACCTTC. Protein product: CASRGQGPPFYGYTF. The chain couples TRBV5-1 to TRBJ1-2; 10 nucleotides agree with TRBD1. V was clipped by 5 bases and J by 4 bases; unmatched bases: 8. This CDR3 region has 15 residues. Germline CDR1 SGHRS, CDR2 YFSETQ.

This chain connects TRBV7-2 to TRBJ2-3; D gene unclear. The germline V gene encodes CDR1 SGHTA and CDR2 FQGNSA. The V end lost 5 bases, the J end lost 0 bases, and 9 bases lay between the germline ends. This CDR3 comprises 14 residues. The CDR3 loop reads CASSRTLSTDTQYF. The CDR3 DNA reads as TGTGCCAGCAGCAGAACTCTTAGCACAGATACGCAGTATTTT.

This clone appeared a few times. This chain uses TRBV4-1 with TRBJ1-1; D may be TRBD1 (5 bases). V was shortened by 5 bases and J by 11 bases, with 18 bases between the two germline ends. The CDR3 length is 13 residues. Germline lookup yields CDR1 MGHRA and CDR2 YSYEKL. The DNA of the CDR3 is TGCGCCAGCAGCGGACACGAGATAAGGTCCGCTTTCTTT. The encoded protein is CASSGHEIRSAFF.

This clone was counted only a few times. The chain recombines TRBV6-1 with TRBJ1-4; TRBD1 aligns across 7 bases. The CDR3 loop spans 17 amino acids. Germline CDR1 is MNHNS and CDR2 is SASEGT. Trimming removed 4 bases from V and 2 bases from J; junction bases left unmatched: 10. The CDR3 is CASSAPGGTATNEKLFF. The CDR3, as DNA: TGTGCCAGCAGTGCTCCTGGAGGGACAGCTACTAATGAAAAACTGTTTTTT.

J is TRBJ2-2 and V is TRBV7-3; TRBD1 aligns across 7 bases. With V trimmed by 7 bases and J by 4 bases, 12 bases remained unmatched. Germline CDR1 and CDR2: SGHTA and FQGTGA. CDR3 length: 16 residues. CDR3 sequence (DNA): TGTGCCAGCACCTACCGGGCAGGGGGAAGCACCGGGGAGCTGTTTTTT. Translating it yields CASTYRAGGSTGELFF.

This chain links TRBV6-1 with TRBJ2-1, with 12 bases matching TRBD2. The CDR3 runs to 15 residues. Unmatched junction bases numbered 6, after V lost 7 bases and J lost 5 bases. Germline lookup yields CDR1 MNHNS and CDR2 SASEGT. The CDR3 reads CASTRLAGDDNEQFF. CDR3 nucleotides: TGTGCCAGCACCAGACTAGCGGGAGACGACAATGAGCAGTTCTTC.

CDR3 in DNA: TGTGCCAGCAGCACCGGGACTAGGCGGGATACGCAGTATTTT. As protein: CASSTGTRRDTQYF. The chain combines TRBV7-8 with TRBJ2-3, with 8 bases that match TRBD2. CDR1 SGHVS and CDR2 FQNEAQ come from the germline V gene. The V segment lost 5 bases and the J segment 6 bases; nucleotides outside the gene matches: 7. The CDR3 runs 14 residues. The whole variable domain, remainder taken from reference TRBV7-8 and TRBJ2-3, is GAGVSQSPRYKVAKRGQDVALRCDPISGHVSLFWYQQALGQGPEFLTYFQNEAQLDKSGLPSDRFFAERPEGSVSTLKIQRTQQEDSAVYLCASSTGTRRDTQYFGPGTRLTVL.

The chain uses TRBV30 and TRBJ1-2; perhaps TRBD1 as D (5 bases). Trimming cost V 3 bases and J 8 bases, with 19 bases left between them. CDR3 length: 14 amino acids. Germline V gives CDR1 GTSNPN, CDR2 SVGIG (reference sequence). The CDR3, as DNA: TGTGCCTGGAGGGTCTCGGGGGGGGATTGGGGCTACACCTTC. It specifies CAWRVSGGDWGYTF.

This clone was observed a handful of times. This chain links TRBV4-2 with TRBJ2-7; TRBD2 matches 11 bases. The CDR3 is 15 residues long. In germline, CDR1 is LGHNA, CDR2 YNFKEQ. V shed 1 base, J shed 7 bases, and the junction held 6 bases outside the gene matches. The CDR3 nucleotides read TGTGCCAGCAGCCAAGGAACTAGCGGGGGCGGAGAGCAGTACTTC. As protein: CASSQGTSGGGEQYF.

This chain joins TRBV5-1 and TRBJ2-7; D uncertain. Looked up from germline, CDR1 is SGHRS and CDR2 is YFSETQ. The V end lost 0 bases, the J end lost 0 bases, and 7 bases lay between the germline ends. The CDR3 spans 14 residues. Here the CDR3 DNA reads TGCGCCAGCAGCTTGGGGTCTAACTCCTACGAGCAGTACTTC. This translates into CASSLGSNSYEQYF.

This clone was seen more than once but under ten times. V and J are TRBV2 and TRBJ2-2; the match to TRBD1 covers 7 bases. The CDR3 totals 14 residues. The germline gives CDR1 SNHLY, CDR2 FYNNEI. V was clipped by 3 bases and J by 6 bases; unmatched bases: 4. The CDR3 is CASSERGRSGELFF. The CDR3 DNA reads TGTGCCAGCAGTGAGAGGGGGCGCTCCGGGGAGCTGTTTTTT.

Concerning this clone: Mismatch with germline at one junction end may stem from a read error. CDR3 sequence: CASSRGGQRNAEAFF. The CDR3 DNA reads as TGTGCCAGCAGCCGAGGGGGACAGAGGAACGCTGAAGCTTTCTTT. V usage is TRBV5-4 and J usage is TRBJ1-1; 7 bases fit TRBD1. Germline V gene sequence: CDR1 SGHNT, CDR2 YYREEE (reference sequence). CDR3 size: 15 residues.

The V gene is TRBV7-8, the J gene TRBJ2-1, with 10 bases fitting TRBD2. With V trimmed by 4 bases and J by 0 bases, 0 bases remained unmatched. The CDR3 covers 15 residues. Germline-derived CDR1 and CDR2 are SGHVS and FQNEAQ. As DNA, the CDR3 is TGTGCCAGCAGCTCTAGCGGGGGCTCCTACAATGAGCAGTTCTTC. This sequence encodes CASSSSGGSYNEQFF. The variable domain in full, with the rest retrieved from reference TRBV7-8 and TRBJ2-1, is GAGVSQSPRYKVAKRGQDVALRCDPISGHVSLFWYQQALGQGPEFLTYFQNEAQLDKSGLPSDRFFAERPEGSVSTLKIQRTQQEDSAVYLCASSSSGGSYNEQFFGPGTRLTVL.

The rearrangement uses TRBV21-1 and TRBJ2-7; TRBD2 reflects the table's D call only, with no check against the DNA. TRBV21-1 is annotated as a pseudogene. CDR3 length: 14 amino acids. CDR3 coding DNA: TGTGCCAGCACCCTGAGGGGGGGACCCTACGAGCAGTACTTC. Translating gives CASTLRGGPYEQYF.

This clone has only a few counts. The chain uses TRBV30 and TRBJ1-2; unclear D gene. The germline V gene encodes CDR1 GTSNPN and CDR2 SVGIG (reference sequence). The CDR3 runs 13 residues. V was trimmed by 4 bases and J by 4 bases, leaving 13 bases between them. CDR3 bases: TGTGCCTGGAATCCGGGGTTGAGCTATGGCTACACCTTC. The encoded protein is CAWNPGLSYGYTF.